The 31 T cell receptor beta chains below come from one sample, sequenced in a study of Ad26.COV2.S vaccination and SARS-CoV-2 variants. The protocol was immunoSEQ multiplex PCR, while the TCRdb copy is restricted to in-frame clones and leaves out a portion. The table includes some 300,000 clones, around four fifths detected once. Treatment of the sample: some 19 received Ad26.COV2.S at low or high dose, single or two shots; about 5 received placebo; per-sample allocation not given. Samples came from day 63 after the first vaccine or placebo injection. The sequenced sample was peripheral blood, obtained in a trial of Ad26.COV2.S vaccine versus placebo. The origin of the receptors is a person between 18 and 60 years old who received the Ad26.COV2.S COVID-19 vaccine or a placebo.

The chain joins TRBV5-1 to TRBJ2-7; D possibly corresponds to TRBD2 (6 bases). This CDR3 has 14 residues. Germline V gives CDR1 SGHRS, CDR2 YFSETQ. Trimming took 4 bases from V and 0 from J, leaving 11 bases between them. CDR3 sequence: CASSSGFSSYEQYF. DNA for the CDR3: TGCGCCAGCAGCAGCGGGTTTTCCTCCTACGAGCAGTACTTC. Full variable domain (missing parts from reference TRBV5-1 and TRBJ2-7): KAGVTQTPRYLIKTRGQQVTLSCSPISGHRSVSWYQQTPGQGLQFLFEYFSETQRNKGNFPGRFSGRQFSNSRSEMNVSTLELGDSALYLCASSSGFSSYEQYFGPGTRLTVT.

This rearrangement joins TRBV6-1 to TRBJ1-2, with D maybe TRBD1 (5 bases). The germline V and J ends were trimmed by 3 bases and 4 bases, with 9 bases remaining between them. CDR3 length: 13 residues. Per germline, CDR1 MNHNS and CDR2 SASEGT. CDR3 residues: CASSDTGGYGYTF. CDR3 coding DNA: TGTGCCAGCAGTGACACAGGCGGCTATGGCTACACCTTC.

This chain joins TRBV5-1 and TRBJ1-1; 9 bases are shared with TRBD1. V shed 4 bases and J 6 bases; nucleotides not matched to a gene: 13. The germline gives CDR1 SGHRS, CDR2 YFSETQ. The CDR3 consists of 16 residues. The CDR3 DNA reads as TGCGCCAGCAGCCTAACCGGGACAGGGAATCACCCTGAAGCTTTCTTT. This encodes CASSLTGTGNHPEAFF.

The CDR3 DNA reads as TGTGCCAGCAGCTTAGGAGGACGATCTAATGAAAAACTGTTTTTT. It codes for CASSLGGRSNEKLFF. J is TRBJ1-4 and V is TRBV7-9; D is unresolved. Looked up from germline, CDR1 is SEHNR and CDR2 is FQNEAQ (reference sequence). The CDR3 extends over 15 amino acids. Deletions cut 1 base from V and 3 bases from J, with 9 bases between.

The chain has TRBV2 and TRBJ1-1; D perhaps matches TRBD1 (5 bases). CDR3 length equals 12 residues. CDR1 and CDR2 from the germline V gene are SNHLY and FYNNEI. CDR3 residues: CAKTRGNTEAFF. In DNA, the CDR3 is TGTGCTAAAACGAGGGGAAACACTGAAGCTTTCTTT.

This clone was counted a single time. V gene TRBV30 combines with J gene TRBJ2-5; 9 nucleotides match TRBD1. CDR1 is GTSNPN and CDR2 is SVGIG in the germline V gene (reference sequence). CDR3 length: 13 amino acids. Trimming took 2 bases from V and 4 from J; bases not matched to a gene: 2. CDR3 in amino acids: CAWSTGGGETQYF. CDR3 sequence (DNA): TGTGCCTGGAGTACAGGGGGCGGAGAGACCCAGTACTTC.

The genes are TRBV18 and TRBJ2-7, with 7 nucleotides matching TRBD1. Germline-derived CDR1 and CDR2 are KGHSH and LQKENI. This CDR3 has 13 residues. Trimming cost V 3 bases and J 5 bases; bases outside gene matches: 4. The CDR3 DNA sequence: TGTGCCAGCTCACCCAAACAGGGGAACGAGCAGTACTTC. It translates to CASSPKQGNEQYF.

The chain combines TRBV18 with TRBJ2-5; no clear D gene. V lost 2 bases to trimming and J lost 1 base, with 5 bases between them. This CDR3 spans 13 amino acids. In germline, CDR1 is KGHSH, CDR2 LQKENI. CDR3 amino acids: CASSPISQETQYF. The CDR3 bases are TGTGCCAGCTCACCAATAAGCCAAGAGACCCAGTACTTC.

The chain links TRBV5-5 to TRBJ2-5, with a tentative D call TRBD2 (6 bases). CDR1 and CDR2 (germline): SGHKS, YYEKEE (reference sequence). V lost 0 bases and J lost 1, with 19 bases in between. The CDR3 extends over 18 amino acids. The CDR3 bases are TGTGCCAGCAGCTTGGCCGGGGGTTTGAGGAGCCTCCAAGAGACCCAGTACTTC. Its protein product is CASSLAGGLRSLQETQYF. Full variable domain (rest looked up from reference TRBV5-5 and TRBJ2-5): DAGVTQSPTHLIKTRGQQVTLRCSPISGHKSVSWYQQVLGQGPQFIFQYYEKEERGRGNFPDRFSARQFPNYSSELNVNALLLGDSALYLCASSLAGGLRSLQETQYFGPGTRLLVL.

The chain is built from TRBV19 and TRBJ2-3; D gene uncertain. Germline V lookup: CDR1 LNHDA, CDR2 SQIVND (reference sequence). The CDR3 is 14 amino acids. V was shortened by 3 bases and J by 4 bases, with 11 bases between the two germline ends. The CDR3 DNA follows: TGTGCCAGTAGTATTCGGGTCAGTTCAGATACGCAGTATTTT. Its protein product is CASSIRVSSDTQYF.

The chain combines TRBV18 with TRBJ2-1; 8 bases match TRBD2. V lost 4 bases to trimming and J lost 7 bases; unmatched junction nucleotides: 9. Germline assignment: CDR1 KGHSH and CDR2 LQKENI. The CDR3 runs to 15 residues. CDR3 region: CASSRDSGAENEQFF. The CDR3 DNA follows: TGTGCCAGCTCACGAGATAGCGGGGCGGAAAATGAGCAGTTCTTC.

This chain joins TRBV6-5 and TRBJ1-1; weak D call: TRBD1 (6 bases). Germline CDR1 MNHEY, CDR2 SVGAGI. V shed 0 bases and J shed 3 bases, with 11 bases lying between them. The CDR3 loop spans 15 amino acids. The CDR3, as DNA: TGTGCCAGCAGTTACTCGGCGGGGGCGGACACTGAAGCTTTCTTT. This sequence encodes CASSYSAGADTEAFF.

V usage is TRBV5-4 and J usage is TRBJ2-1; possibly TRBD2 for D (5 bases). Germline V gene lookup returns CDR1 SGHNT and CDR2 YYREEE (reference sequence). Trimming cost V 4 bases and J 5 bases, with 19 bases left between them. This CDR3 has 16 amino acids. In nucleotides, the CDR3 is TGTGCCAGCAGCCCTGACCCAACTAGGAGCAACAATGAGCAGTTCTTC. As protein: CASSPDPTRSNNEQFF. Variable domain in full (rest from reference TRBV5-4 and TRBJ2-1): ETGVTQSPTHLIKTRGQQVTLRCSSQSGHNTVSWYQQALGQGPQFIFQYYREEENGRGNFPPRFSGLQFPNYSSELNVNALELDDSALYLCASSPDPTRSNNEQFFGPGTRLTVL.

The chain carries TRBV28 and TRBJ2-7, with 12 bases that match TRBD2. The CDR3 is 18 residues long. Germline loops: CDR1 MDHEN, CDR2 SYDVKM. Trimming cost V 5 bases and J 1 base; bases outside gene matches: 12. Here the CDR3 DNA reads TGTGCCAGCAGTCCAGTCTCCCTGACTAGCGGGGGATCCTACGAGCAGTACTTC. Its protein is CASSPVSLTSGGSYEQYF.

The rearrangement links TRBV5-4 to TRBJ2-2; weak D call: TRBD2 (6 bases). This CDR3 spans 16 amino acids. Trimming took 4 bases from V and 5 from J, leaving 18 bases between them. CDR1 and CDR2 from the germline V gene are SGHNT and YYREEE (reference sequence). In DNA form, the CDR3 reads TGTGCCAGCAGCCCCTGGGCAGGGAGGAAGACCGGGGAGCTGTTTTTT. Its protein is CASSPWAGRKTGELFF.

Points on this clone: The same CDR3 also results from other DNA sequences found in this sample. The chain combines TRBV3-1 (or the pseudogene TRBV3-2) with TRBJ2-5; no firm D call. The CDR3 length is 13 residues. The V end was cut by 1 base, the J end by 3 bases, with 6 bases between. In germline, CDR1 is LGHDT, CDR2 YNNKEL (reference sequence). The CDR3 here is CASSQAGEETQYF. CDR3 bases: TGTGCCAGCAGCCAAGCGGGTGAAGAGACCCAGTACTTC.

As DNA, the CDR3 is TGCGCCAGCAGCCAAGAGCCCGGGAGGGGCTCTGGAAACACCATATATTTT. Translation gives CASSQEPGRGSGNTIYF. The gene calls are TRBV4-1 and TRBJ1-3, with TRBD1 as a possible D gene (5 bases). Germline V gene sequence: CDR1 MGHRA, CDR2 YSYEKL. The CDR3 has 17 residues. V lost 0 bases, J lost 0 bases, and 12 bases lay in between.

This chain uses TRBV25-1 with TRBJ1-1; tentatively, D is TRBD1 (6 bases). Germline CDR1 reads MGHDK; CDR2 reads SYGVNS. CDR3 length: 14 amino acids. Trimming took 2 bases from V and 2 from J, leaving 9 bases between them. CDR3 loop: CASSEVGANTEAFF. CDR3 coding DNA: TGTGCCAGCAGTGAAGTGGGGGCAAACACTGAAGCTTTCTTT.

The chain combines TRBV4-1 with TRBJ1-5, with D unclear. Looked up from germline, CDR1 is MGHRA and CDR2 is YSYEKL. CDR3 length: 14 amino acids. V lost 1 base and J 8 bases, leaving 12 bases between the germline ends. The CDR3 is CASSQGFVREPQHF. CDR3 coding DNA: TGCGCCAGCAGCCAAGGGTTCGTAAGGGAGCCCCAGCATTTT.

This chain links TRBV19 with TRBJ1-1; D may be TRBD1 (5 bases). In germline, CDR1 is LNHDA, CDR2 SQIVND (reference sequence). The CDR3 totals 14 residues. Between the trimmed V and J ends, which lost 2 bases and 4 bases, there was a span of 11 bases. CDR3 coding DNA: TGTGCCAGTAGTATACAGGGCCCCCTCACTGAAGCTTTCTTT. This sequence encodes CASSIQGPLTEAFF.

The J gene is TRBJ1-2, the V gene TRBV30; no clear D gene. This CDR3 spans 11 amino acids. Trimming took off 0 bases at V and 8 bases at J, with 7 bases between the two ends. The V gene's germline CDR1 is GTSNPN and CDR2 SVGIG (reference sequence). DNA for the CDR3: TGTGCCTGGAGTGTAGTTCGGGGCTACACCTTC. It translates to CAWSVVRGYTF.

Concerning this clone: The same CDR3 can be traced to other DNA sequences in this sample. The chain recombines TRBV19 with TRBJ1-5, with D tentatively TRBD1 (5 bases). V was clipped by 5 bases and J by 2 bases, with 7 bases between them. The germline V gene encodes CDR1 LNHDA and CDR2 SQIVND (reference sequence). This CDR3 contains 13 residues. The DNA of the CDR3 is TGTGCCAGTAGTGGGACGGGCAATCAGCCCCAGCATTTT. The encoded protein is CASSGTGNQPQHF.

This clone was seen only a few times. V and J are TRBV28 and TRBJ1-1, with D perhaps matching TRBD1 (5 bases). Germline CDR1 and CDR2: MDHEN and SYDVKM. The ends were cut back, 2 bases at V and 2 bases at J, with 12 bases in the middle. This CDR3 comprises 15 residues. CDR3 nucleotides: TGTGCCAGCAGTTTAATTGGCAGGGTAAACACTGAAGCTTTCTTT. Translating it yields CASSLIGRVNTEAFF.

J is TRBJ2-2 and V is TRBV3-1 (or the pseudogene TRBV3-2), with D possibly being TRBD2 (6 bases). Trimming removed 0 bases from V and 5 bases from J, with 10 bases in between. The CDR3 has 15 residues. Germline CDR1 and CDR2: LGHDT and YNNKEL (reference sequence). Here the CDR3 reads CASSQEGGRTGELFF. The DNA for the CDR3 is TGTGCCAGCAGCCAAGAGGGGGGAAGGACCGGGGAGCTGTTTTTT.

This clone was recorded a few times. The V gene is TRBV27, the J gene TRBJ1-4; TRBD1 might be the D (5 bases). Germline V gene lookup returns CDR1 MNHEY and CDR2 SMNVEV (reference sequence). The CDR3 is 14 amino acids. Trimming removed 8 bases from V and 4 bases from J, with 14 bases in between. The CDR3: CASFRGGDNEKLFF. The CDR3 nucleotides read TGTGCCAGCTTTAGGGGCGGGGATAATGAAAAACTGTTTTTT.

The rearrangement links TRBV10-3 to TRBJ2-2; the D gene is possibly TRBD1 (6 bases). The germline CDR1 and CDR2 sequences are ENHRY and SYGVKD. Trimming pared 1 base from V and 6 bases from J, leaving 15 bases between. The CDR3 extends over 16 amino acids. Here the CDR3 reads CAISELQGLKAGELFF. The CDR3, as DNA: TGTGCCATCAGTGAGTTACAGGGCCTGAAAGCCGGGGAGCTGTTTTTT.

The chain carries TRBV2 and TRBJ1-1; TRBD1 aligns across 9 bases. The CDR3 sequence is 12 residues long. V dropped 6 bases and J dropped 5; count of bases not matched to a gene: 1. The germline V gene encodes CDR1 SNHLY and CDR2 FYNNEI. This chain's CDR3 is CASRGTGTEAFF. The CDR3 nucleotides read TGTGCCAGCAGGGGGACAGGGACTGAAGCTTTCTTT.

Only a few counts were recorded for this clone. The V call is TRBV3-1 (or the pseudogene TRBV3-2), the J call TRBJ1-2; 9 bases agree with TRBD1. Trimming took 3 bases from V and 2 from J; bases not matched to a gene: 4. The germline V gene encodes CDR1 LGHDT and CDR2 YNNKEL (reference sequence). The CDR3 length is 15 residues. The CDR3 nucleotides are TGTGCCAGCAGCCAGGGGACAGGGACCAACTATGGCTACACCTTC. Amino acid sequence: CASSQGTGTNYGYTF.

The chain joins TRBV21-1 to TRBJ2-3; the table assigns TRBD2, which was not confirmed against the DNA. TRBV21-1 has pseudogene status. The CDR3 runs 18 residues. In DNA form, the CDR3 reads TGTGCCAGCAGCATAAAGCGAAGTCGACGGATTCGGACAGATACGCAGTATTTT. Amino acids: CASSIKRSRRIRTDTQYF.

The V and J genes are TRBV11-3 and TRBJ2-7; 8 bases match TRBD1. Looked up from germline, CDR1 is SGHNT and CDR2 is YENEEA. This CDR3 is 13 amino acids long. J lost 5 bases, V lost 3 bases, and 3 bases had no gene match. In DNA, the CDR3 is TGTGCCAGCAGCTTGGACAGGGTTAACGAGCAGTACTTC. Translating it yields CASSLDRVNEQYF.

This clone occurred once. This sequence joins TRBV6-5 and TRBJ2-5; maybe TRBD1 (6 bases). Looked up from germline, CDR1 is MNHEY and CDR2 is SVGAGI. CDR3 length: 16 amino acids. Trimming left V 0 bases short and J 4 bases short, with 15 bases between. CDR3 region: CASSYSIVGQRETQYF. The CDR3 DNA sequence: TGTGCCAGCAGTTACTCAATCGTCGGACAGAGAGAGACCCAGTACTTC.